This entry describes one TCR beta chain. The antigen is not known. Naive CD8 cells comprised CD45RO-negative, CCR7-positively selected cells, excluding terminally differentiated effector memory CD45RA+ cells. This sample is drawn from a study of shared clonotypes between healthy human individuals. Findings of the study overall: Tissue TCR repertoires likely differ from these blood-only repertoires. The study found 4.5% to 6% of naive CD4 clonotypes shared across a few donors.

The CDR3 has 14 residues. The V end was cut by 0 bases, the J end by 3 bases, with 10 bases between. Germline V gene data show CDR1 as SGHRS and CDR2 as YFSETQ. Profiled with immunoSEQ multiplex PCR; TCRdb holds only in-frame clones, not every one. The sample holds around 640,000 clones, approximately 96% seen once. This rearrangement joins TRBV5-1 to TRBJ2-7; D remains unclear. The clonotype originates from a young woman in good health. Sequencing was carried out using naive CD8+ T cells sorted from blood. In nucleotides, the CDR3 is TGCGCCAGCAGCTTGGACGGGCCCGACTACGAGCAGTACTTC. Protein: CASSLDGPDYEQYF. The whole variable domain, remainder taken from reference TRBV5-1 and TRBJ2-7, is KAGVTQTPRYLIKTRGQQVTLSCSPISGHRSVSWYQQTPGQGLQFLFEYFSETQRNKGNFPGRFSGRQFSNSRSEMNVSTLELGDSALYLCASSLDGPDYEQYFGPGTRLTVT.